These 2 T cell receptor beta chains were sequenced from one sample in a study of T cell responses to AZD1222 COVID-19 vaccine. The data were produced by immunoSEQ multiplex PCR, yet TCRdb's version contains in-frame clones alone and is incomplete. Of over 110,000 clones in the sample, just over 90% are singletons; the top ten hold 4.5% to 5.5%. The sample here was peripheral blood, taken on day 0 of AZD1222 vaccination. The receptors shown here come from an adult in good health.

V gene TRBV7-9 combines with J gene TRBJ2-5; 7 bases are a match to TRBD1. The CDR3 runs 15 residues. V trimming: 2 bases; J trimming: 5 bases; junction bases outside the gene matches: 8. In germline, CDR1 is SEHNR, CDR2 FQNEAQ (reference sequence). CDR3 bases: TGTGCCAGCAGCTTAAATGGGGACAGCACGGAGACCCAGTACTTC. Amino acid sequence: CASSLNGDSTETQYF.

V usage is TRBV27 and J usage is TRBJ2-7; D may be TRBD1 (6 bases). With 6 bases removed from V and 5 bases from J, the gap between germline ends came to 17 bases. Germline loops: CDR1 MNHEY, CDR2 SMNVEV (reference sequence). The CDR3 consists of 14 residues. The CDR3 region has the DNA TGTGCCAGCAGGCCCTGGCAGGGGAGAGACGAGCAGTACTTC. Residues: CASRPWQGRDEQYF.